Listed below are T cell receptor beta chains from one sample, sequenced in a study of T cell responses to AZD1222 COVID-19 vaccine. Libraries were prepared by immunoSEQ multiplex PCR; TCRdb keeps only in-frame clonotypes and omits some of them. The profile shows approximately 140,000 clones, about 90% of them singletons. The specimen was peripheral blood, collected 28 days after the second AZD1222 dose. The receptor set was obtained from an adult who received the AZD1222 COVID-19 vaccine. The CDR3 runs from the conserved cysteine through the conserved F or W. The D gene is left open where the match is weak.

>TRBJ2-1|TRBV30|-
CAWSDRGEQFF
TGTGCCTGGAGCGATCGAGGTGAGCAGTTCTTC
>TRBJ1-2|TRBV18|TRBD1
CASSPSGQGGYGYTF
TGTGCCAGCTCACCCTCGGGACAGGGGGGCTATGGCTACACCTTC
>TRBJ1-6|TRBV27|-
CASSLRGDSRSPLHF
TGTGCCAGCAGTTTAAGGGGGGACTCACGTTCACCCCTCCACTTT
>TRBJ2-7|TRBV14|TRBD2
CASSQAGTSEYF
TGTGCCAGCAGCCAAGCCGGGACTAGCGAGTACTTC
>TRBJ1-2|TRBV18|-
CASHPEGGGYTF
TGTGCCAGCCACCCCGAAGGGGGTGGCTACACCTTC
>TRBJ1-3|TRBV18|TRBD1
CASSPGTGGSGNTIYF
TGTGCCAGCTCACCAGGAACAGGGGGATCTGGAAACACCATATATTTT
>TRBJ2-3|TRBV30|TRBD2
CAWSWTSAGTQYF
TGTGCCTGGAGTTGGACTAGCGCGGGTACGCAGTATTTT
>TRBJ1-3|TRBV6-5|-
CASSYSMAGAGNTIYF
TGTGCCAGCAGTTACTCTATGGCAGGGGCCGGAAACACCATATATTTT
>TRBJ1-1|TRBV27|TRBD1
CASSVNRGTEAFF
TGTGCCAGCAGTGTCAACAGGGGCACTGAAGCTTTCTTT
>TRBJ2-2|TRBV6-5|-
CASSYGGTNTGELFF
TGTGCCAGCAGTTACGGCGGAACGAACACCGGGGAGCTGTTTTTT
>TRBJ1-1|TRBV7-3|TRBD1
CASSLQTGSTEAFF
TGTGCCAGCAGCTTACAGACAGGGTCCACTGAAGCTTTCTTT